These 14 T cell receptor beta chains originate from one sample sequenced in a study of Graves' ophthalmopathy and Graves' hyperthyroidism. Transcripts of RNA were the source for amplifying TCR beta CDR3 regions. A first-round RT-PCR used HTBI primers, followed by a second-round multiplex PCR. Each CDR3 protein is one row after TCRdb ran MiXCR on the multiplex PCR reads. The sample has 650,000 to 900,000 distinct CDR3 sequences; 35% to 50% are singletons. The sample taken for sequencing was peripheral blood. All receptors come from an adult man with Graves' ophthalmopathy.

This clonotype occurred once. Here the CDR3 omits its conserved ending phenylalanine or tryptophan, so a read error is the likely source. The rearrangement uses TRBV11-3 and TRBJ1-2; D is undetermined. V lost 6 bases and J 8 bases, leaving 16 bases between the germline ends. The CDR3 spans 13 residues. Germline V gene lookup returns CDR1 SGHNT and CDR2 YENEEA. The CDR3 loop is CASRSVRSPGYTL. CDR3 nucleotide sequence: TGTGCCAGCAGGAGCGTCAGATCTCCAGGCTACACCCTC.

Notes on this clonotype: A much larger clonotype is one base distant, so this may be a read error. CDR3 bases: TGTGCCAGCAGCCCCTGGACAGGGGAAAAACTGGTTTTT. This translates into CASSPWTGEKLVF. The rearrangement links TRBV9 to TRBJ1-4, with 9 bases aligning to TRBD1. CDR3 length equals 13 residues. From germline, CDR1 is SGDLS and CDR2 YYNGEE. The whole variable domain, filled in from reference TRBV9 and TRBJ1-4, reads DSGVTQTPKHLITATGQRVTLRCSPRSGDLSVYWYQQSLDQGLQFLIQYYNGEERAKGNILERFSAQQFPDLHSELNLSSLELGDSALYFCASSPWTGEKLVFGSGTQLSVL.

A note on this clonotype: The junction differs from germline at one of its ends, possibly a read error. The V gene is TRBV7-9, the J gene TRBJ2-2, with TRBD2 as a possible D gene (7 bases). CDR1 and CDR2 from the germline V gene are SEHNR and FQNEAQ (reference sequence). The CDR3 length is 16 residues. The CDR3 nucleotides read TGTGCCAGCAGTTTAGGGGGGGGAGGGAACACCGGGGAGCTGTTTTTT. Its protein is CASSLGGGGNTGELFF. The variable domain in full, completed from reference TRBV7-9 and TRBJ2-2, reads DTGVSQNPRHKITKRGQNVTFRCDPISEHNRLYWYRQTLGQGPEFLTYFQNEAQLEKSRLLSDRFSAERPKGSFSTLEIQRTEQGDSAMYLCASSLGGGGNTGELFFGEGSRLTVL.

This clonotype has just one count. The V gene is TRBV7-9, the J gene TRBJ2-5; D remains unclear. The germline V gene encodes CDR1 SEHNR and CDR2 FQNEAQ (reference sequence). V was cut by 5 bases and J by 2 bases, with 24 bases left in between. The CDR3 length is 18 residues. DNA of the CDR3: TGTGCCAGCAGCCAAGATTATCCGGGCTCTATGGGACAAGAGACCCAGTACTTC. It translates to CASSQDYPGSMGQETQYF.

This clonotype showed up many times. This chain connects TRBV12-3 or TRBV12-4 to TRBJ1-4, with D perhaps TRBD1 (5 bases). V dropped 6 bases and J dropped 0 bases, with 8 bases sitting between them. The CDR3 covers 14 residues. This CDR3 is CASSDSATNEKLFF. The CDR3 bases are TGTGCCAGCAGCGACAGTGCAACTAATGAAAAACTGTTTTTT.

CDR3 amino acids: CASSSRDRGFSYEQYF. The CDR3 nucleotides are TGTGCCAGTAGTTCCCGGGACAGGGGGTTCTCCTACGAGCAGTACTTC. The chain combines TRBV19 with TRBJ2-7; TRBD1 matches 11 bases. Looked up from germline, CDR1 is LNHDA and CDR2 is SQIVND (reference sequence). Losses at the gene ends were 5 bases for V and 0 bases for J; bases not matched to a gene: 6. This CDR3 spans 16 amino acids.

Comment on this clonotype: This may be a read error, as it is one base from a much larger clone. The rearrangement joins TRBV7-9 to TRBJ2-5; 13 bases are shared with TRBD2. The CDR3 length is 16 residues. Germline CDR1 reads SEHNR; CDR2 reads FQNEAQ (reference sequence). CDR3 DNA: TGTGCCGGCAGCTCACCGGGACTAGCGGGGCAAGAGACCCAGTACTTC. Protein: CAGSSPGLAGQETQYF.

This chain joins TRBV3-1 and TRBJ2-5; 10 nucleotides line up with TRBD1. V lost 0 bases to trimming and J lost 5 bases; unmatched junction nucleotides: 12. The CDR3 loop spans 18 amino acids. Germline CDR1 reads LGHDT; CDR2 reads YNNKEL (reference sequence). CDR3 amino acids: CASSQDTRSTGGWETQYF. In nucleotides, the CDR3 is TGTGCCAGCAGCCAAGATACTAGGTCGACAGGGGGCTGGGAGACCCAGTACTTC.

This clonotype was observed a few times. The CDR3 nucleotides are TGCAGTGCTAGTGACAGGGGGCTGGGGGAGCAGTACTTC. Protein sequence: CSASDRGLGEQYF. The J gene is TRBJ2-7, the V gene TRBV20-1, with TRBD1 identical over 10 bases. After removal of 3 bases from V and 7 bases from J, the junction contained 6 bases not matched to a gene. The germline V gene encodes CDR1 DFQATT and CDR2 SNEGSKA (reference sequence). This CDR3 contains 13 residues.

The chain is built from TRBV5-4 and TRBJ2-2; D may be TRBD2 (6 bases). The CDR3 length is 16 residues. V was clipped by 2 bases and J by 4 bases, with 15 bases between them. Germline V gene sequence: CDR1 SGHNT, CDR2 YYREEE (reference sequence). The CDR3 region is CASSFLAAGFTGELFF. The DNA of the CDR3 is TGTGCCAGCAGCTTCCTCGCGGCGGGGTTCACCGGGGAGCTGTTTTTT.

This clonotype was recorded a few times. A junction end diverges from the germline sequence, so it may reflect a read error. The genes are TRBV10-3 and TRBJ2-7; D may be TRBD1 (5 bases). This CDR3 is 16 amino acids long. Germline CDR1 and CDR2: ENHRY and SYGVKD. CDR3 residues: CASSSPRQRSSYEQYF. In DNA form, the CDR3 reads TGTGCCAGCAGTTCTCCACGACAGCGTTCCTCCTACGAGCAGTACTTC.

Note on this clonotype: This may stem from a read error, because a much larger clone lies one nucleotide away. The chain uses TRBV2 and TRBJ1-1; D is uncertain. Germline CDR1 SNHLY, CDR2 FYNNEI. This CDR3 region has 13 residues. This CDR3 is CVSSFSRRAEAFF. CDR3 sequence (DNA): TGTGTCAGCAGTTTCTCCAGGCGGGCTGAAGCTTTCTTT.

This clonotype was seen many times. The CDR3 region has the DNA TGCAGTGCTAGGTGGGGCCGCGGCTACACCTTC. Its translation: CSARWGRGYTF. The chain uses TRBV20-1 and TRBJ1-2, with a weak D call TRBD1 (5 bases). With 3 bases removed from V and 8 bases from J, the gap between germline ends came to 10 bases. CDR1 and CDR2 (germline): DFQATT, SNEGSKA (reference sequence). The CDR3 totals 11 residues.

This clonotype has a handful of counts. This chain links TRBV4-3 with TRBJ1-5; D is unresolved. Trimming removed 3 bases from V and 1 base from J, with 10 bases in between. CDR1 and CDR2 (germline): LGHNA, YSLEER. The CDR3 runs to 15 residues. CDR3 DNA: TGCGCCAGCAGCCAGGGGTTGTCAAGCAATCAGCCCCAGCATTTT. This translates into CASSQGLSSNQPQHF.